The clone carrying this TCR beta chain has a handful of counts. Its target is not known. The V end lost 4 bases, the J end lost 2 bases, and 9 bases lay between the germline ends. This CDR3 has 13 amino acids. Germline-derived CDR1 and CDR2 are SGHRS and YFSETQ. Amplification of TCR beta CDR3 regions was performed using RNA transcripts as template. The HTBI primer set drove a first-round RT-PCR of the TCR CDR3. TCRdb re-called the multiplex PCR reads with MiXCR, one entry per CDR3 protein. This table holds around 400,000 distinct CDR3 sequences, roughly 15% found once. This sample was included in a study of T cells in Graves' hyperthyroidism and ophthalmopathy. General observations from the study: Most thyroid-expanded clonotypes above 0.001 were also found in blood.

The V call is TRBV5-1, the J call TRBJ1-1, with a possible D match to TRBD1 (5 bases). The sequenced sample consisted of blood. The sequence was obtained from a woman in her fifties or sixties with Graves' ophthalmopathy. CDR3 DNA sequence: TGCGCCAGCAGCGTCGACAGTAACACTGAAGCTTTCTTT. Protein product: CASSVDSNTEAFF.